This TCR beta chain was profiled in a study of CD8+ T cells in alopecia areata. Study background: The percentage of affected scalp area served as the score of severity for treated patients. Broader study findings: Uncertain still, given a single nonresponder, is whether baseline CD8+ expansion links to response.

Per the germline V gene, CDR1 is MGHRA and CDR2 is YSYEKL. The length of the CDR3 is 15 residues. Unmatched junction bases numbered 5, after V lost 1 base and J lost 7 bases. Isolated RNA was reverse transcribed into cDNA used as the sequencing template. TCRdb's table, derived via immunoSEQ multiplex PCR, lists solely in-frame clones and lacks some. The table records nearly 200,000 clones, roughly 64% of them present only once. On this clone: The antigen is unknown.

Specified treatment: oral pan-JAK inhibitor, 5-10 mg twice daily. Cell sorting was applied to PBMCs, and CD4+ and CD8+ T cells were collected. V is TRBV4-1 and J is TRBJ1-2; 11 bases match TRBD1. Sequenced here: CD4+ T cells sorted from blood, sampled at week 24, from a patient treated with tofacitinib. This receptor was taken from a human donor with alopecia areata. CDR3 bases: TGCGCCAGCAGCCAAGTGATCGGGACAGGGGGTGGCTACACCTTC. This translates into CASSQVIGTGGGYTF.